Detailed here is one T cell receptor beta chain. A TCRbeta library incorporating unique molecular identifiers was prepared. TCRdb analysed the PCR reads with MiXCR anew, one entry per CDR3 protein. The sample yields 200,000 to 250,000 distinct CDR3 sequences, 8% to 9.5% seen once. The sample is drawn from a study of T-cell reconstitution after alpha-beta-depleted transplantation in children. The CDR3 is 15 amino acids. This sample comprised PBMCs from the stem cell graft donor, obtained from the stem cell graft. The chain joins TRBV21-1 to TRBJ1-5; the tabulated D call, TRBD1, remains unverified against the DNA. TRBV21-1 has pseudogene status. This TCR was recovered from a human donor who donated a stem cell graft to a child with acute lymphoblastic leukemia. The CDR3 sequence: CASSKGRAGNQPQHF. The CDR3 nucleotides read TGTGCCAGCAGCAAAGGCAGGGCTGGCAATCAGCCCCAGCATTTT.